This TCR beta chain was recovered during a study of regulatory T cells in long-lasting Graves disease. Study-wide context: Patients newly diagnosed with Graves' had been on antithyroid drugs for under 3 months.

Sample time point: newly diagnosed GD, antithyroid drugs for less than 3 months. Scientists built the TCR library using RNA that was extracted from PBMCs. The germline gives CDR1 MGHRA, CDR2 YSYEKL. Trimming stripped 0 bases from V and 3 bases from J, with 15 bases between. CDR3 length: 18 residues. With iRepertoire HTBI primers and Arm-PCR of CDR3 regions, TCR beta libraries were built. In TCRdb, the multiplex PCR reads were re-called with MiXCR into one record per CDR3 protein. The sample has around 500,000 distinct CDR3 sequences, roughly a sixth seen once. In this sample, this clonotype turned up a few times. This sample was shared with a second study, whose subject was T cells in Graves' hyperthyroidism and ophthalmopathy. That paper notes: Patients were excluded because of uncontrolled infection, other autoimmune disease, pregnancy or lactation. The HTBI primer set served for first-round RT-PCR of the TCR CDR3. Ophthalmopathy was distinguished from stable hyperthyroidism by 13 V-J signatures.

The specimen was peripheral blood mononuclear cells (PBMCs), collected at new diagnosis, from a patient treated with antithyroid drugs. The genes are TRBV4-1 and TRBJ1-6; no firm D call. This clonotype originated in a woman aged 35 to 59 with Graves disease. CDR3 sequence reads: CASSQDANVGDYNSPLHF. The CDR3, as DNA: TGCGCCAGCAGCCAAGACGCCAATGTCGGAGACTATAATTCACCCCTCCACTTT.